A single sample is the source of the 20 T cell receptor beta chains below, sequenced in a study of Ad26.COV2.S vaccination and SARS-CoV-2 variants. The treatment: 15 to 20 received Ad26.COV2.S at low or high dose, single or two shots; about 5 received placebo; per-sample allocation not given. Specimen acquisition occurred on day 63 following the initial vaccine or placebo injection. Libraries were prepared by immunoSEQ multiplex PCR; TCRdb keeps only in-frame clonotypes and omits some of them. This sample has a few hundred thousand clones, with around nine tenths found just once. This material consisted of peripheral blood, taken in a trial of Ad26.COV2.S vaccine versus placebo. The receptor source for this set is a person between 18 and 60 years old who received the Ad26.COV2.S COVID-19 vaccine or a placebo.

The chain joins TRBV20-1 to TRBJ2-5, with D possibly matching TRBD2 (5 bases). The germline V and J ends were trimmed by 3 bases and 4 bases, with 6 bases remaining between them. Germline V gene lookup returns CDR1 DFQATT and CDR2 SNEGSKA (reference sequence). The CDR3 is made up of 11 amino acids. The CDR3 sequence: CSASAGETQYF. The CDR3 DNA reads as TGCAGTGCTAGCGCGGGAGAGACCCAGTACTTC.

The chain joins TRBV2 to TRBJ1-3; D not resolved. This CDR3 region has 15 residues. Trimming stripped 2 bases from V and 3 bases from J, with 11 bases between. Looked up from germline, CDR1 is SNHLY and CDR2 is FYNNEI. The CDR3 is CASSETRQFGNTIYF. CDR3 in DNA: TGTGCCAGCAGTGAAACGCGCCAGTTTGGAAACACCATATATTTT.

The rearrangement joins TRBV3-1 (or the pseudogene TRBV3-2) to TRBJ2-4, with D possibly called TRBD1 or TRBD2 (5 bases each). V dropped 5 bases and J dropped 9 bases, with 17 bases sitting between them. Germline loops: CDR1 LGHDT, CDR2 YNNKEL (reference sequence). CDR3 length: 14 residues. For the CDR3, the DNA is TGTGCCAGCAGCTTAAGGGACCGAGGGGTCATTCAGTACTTC. Translated: CASSLRDRGVIQYF.

The chain joins TRBV7-3 to TRBJ1-1, with a possible D match to TRBD1 (5 bases). The CDR3 is made up of 14 amino acids. CDR1 is SGHTA, CDR2 FQGTGA, per germline. Deletions cut 5 bases from V and 0 bases from J, with 10 bases between. CDR3 DNA sequence: TGTGCCAGCAGCCTTAGGGGACTGAACACTGAAGCTTTCTTT. Translation: CASSLRGLNTEAFF.

This clone has just one count. The chain carries TRBV7-2 and TRBJ2-1; D not resolved. Trimming cost V 5 bases and J 8 bases, with 13 bases left between them. The CDR3 runs 13 residues. The germline CDR1 and CDR2 sequences are SGHTA and FQGNSA. The CDR3 spells CASSPRRGYEQFF. CDR3 DNA: TGTGCCAGCAGCCCACGACGCGGATATGAGCAGTTCTTC.

The rearrangement links TRBV15 to TRBJ1-2, with 11 bases aligning to TRBD1. Germline V gene data show CDR1 as LNHNV and CDR2 as YYDKDF (reference sequence). The CDR3 runs to 14 residues. The ends lost 3 bases at V and 5 bases at J; junction bases unmatched: 2. CDR3 residues: CATSRGTGGYGYTF. In DNA, the CDR3 is TGTGCCACCAGCAGGGGGACAGGGGGGTATGGCTACACCTTC.

This sequence joins TRBV20-1 and TRBJ2-5; no reliable D call. This CDR3 has 11 residues. Germline CDR1 reads DFQATT; CDR2 reads SNEGSKA (reference sequence). V dropped 3 bases and J dropped 1 base, with 3 bases sitting between them. This CDR3 is CSASFQETQYF. The CDR3 nucleotides read TGCAGTGCTAGTTTCCAAGAGACCCAGTACTTC.

The chain employs TRBV6-5 and TRBJ1-1, with D unresolved. Germline V gene lookup returns CDR1 MNHEY and CDR2 SVGAGI. The CDR3 sequence is 14 residues long. Trimming left V 7 bases short and J 0 bases short, with 12 bases between. CDR3 coding DNA: TGTGCCAGCAACGGTCTCTATTTGAACACTGAAGCTTTCTTT. Translating gives CASNGLYLNTEAFF.

The chain employs TRBV10-3 and TRBJ1-1; D is unclear. The ends were cut back, 0 bases at V and 1 base at J, with 21 bases in the middle. The CDR3 spans 19 residues. Germline CDR1 and CDR2: ENHRY and SYGVKD. CDR3 sequence (DNA): TGTGCCATCAGTGAGTCCGGCGGGGTTTATACCCAAGGGAACACTGAAGCTTTCTTT. Its translation is CAISESGGVYTQGNTEAFF.

This rearrangement joins TRBV15 to TRBJ1-5; weak D call: TRBD1 (6 bases). V was clipped by 3 bases and J by 4 bases, with 10 bases between them. CDR3 length: 14 amino acids. Per the germline V gene, CDR1 is LNHNV and CDR2 is YYDKDF (reference sequence). CDR3 sequence reads: CATSRWGANQPQHF. CDR3 DNA sequence: TGTGCCACCAGCAGGTGGGGGGCGAATCAGCCCCAGCATTTT.

This clone was seen a single time. The chain carries TRBV7-6 and TRBJ2-5, with 10 bases matching TRBD2. Germline CDR1 reads SGHVS; CDR2 reads FNYEAQ. This CDR3 has 15 amino acids. The V and J ends lost 5 bases and 5 bases, in that order; junction bases with no gene match: 8. The CDR3 loop reads CASSPLAGRGETQYF. The CDR3 nucleotides read TGTGCCAGCAGCCCACTAGCGGGGAGAGGGGAGACCCAGTACTTC.

The V call is TRBV5-6, the J call TRBJ2-3; TRBD2 matches at 10 bases. Germline V gene sequence: CDR1 SGHDT, CDR2 YYEEEE. The CDR3 consists of 16 residues. Germline trimming cut 4 bases from V and 2 bases from J; bases unmatched to any gene: 7. The CDR3 DNA reads as TGTGCCAGCAGCCTACAACTAGCGGGGTACACAGATACGCAGTATTTT. This encodes CASSLQLAGYTDTQYF.

This clone has more than one count but fewer than ten. The chain employs TRBV5-1 and TRBJ1-3, with D tentatively TRBD1 (6 bases). V was pared by 4 bases and J by 2 bases, with 13 bases between. This CDR3 spans 15 amino acids. Germline loops: CDR1 SGHRS, CDR2 YFSETQ. The CDR3 here is CASSPPAGAGNTIYF. The CDR3, as DNA: TGCGCCAGCAGCCCCCCCGCAGGGGCTGGAAACACCATATATTTT.

J is TRBJ2-7 and V is TRBV29-1, with TRBD1 identical over 8 bases. V was clipped by 3 bases and J by 3 bases; unmatched bases: 7. The CDR3 sequence is 14 residues long. The germline V gene has CDR1 SQVTM and CDR2 ANQGSEA. This chain's CDR3 is CSVEGLQGVYEQYF. As DNA, the CDR3 is TGCAGCGTTGAGGGTCTACAGGGGGTCTACGAGCAGTACTTC.

This clone showed up just a few times. The rearrangement uses TRBV7-9 and TRBJ1-1; D call uncertain. V lost 2 bases and J 0 bases, leaving 7 bases between the germline ends. The CDR3 runs 14 residues. Germline CDR1 is SEHNR and CDR2 is FQNEAQ (reference sequence). CDR3 nucleotides: TGTGCCAGCAGCTTAAGTCTCATGAACACTGAAGCTTTCTTT. Amino acid sequence: CASSLSLMNTEAFF.

V usage is TRBV2 and J usage is TRBJ1-5; perhaps TRBD1 as D (6 bases). The CDR3 loop spans 19 amino acids. V shed 4 bases and J shed 3 bases, with 25 bases lying between them. Germline assignment: CDR1 SNHLY and CDR2 FYNNEI. CDR3 sequence (DNA): TGTGCCAGCAGTGCCCGGACAGTGCGCGGAGGACATCTCAATCAGCCCCAGCATTTT. Protein product: CASSARTVRGGHLNQPQHF.

This clone came up a few times. V gene TRBV7-9 combines with J gene TRBJ2-2; the D gene is possibly TRBD1 (6 bases). The CDR3 has 11 residues. The V gene lost 9 bases and the J gene lost 7 bases, with 9 bases spanning the gap. Germline V gene data show CDR1 as SEHNR and CDR2 as FQNEAQ (reference sequence). The CDR3 reads CARTGDGELFF. The CDR3 DNA is TGTGCCAGGACAGGTGACGGGGAGCTGTTTTTT.

V usage is TRBV28 and J usage is TRBJ2-5, with no clear D. Trimming removed 1 base at V and 3 bases at J, with 15 bases between. This CDR3 has 16 residues. Germline CDR1 is MDHEN and CDR2 is SYDVKM. The DNA of the CDR3 is TGTGCCAGCAGTTTATACAAGGAAAGATGGGAAGAGACCCAGTACTTC. It specifies CASSLYKERWEETQYF. The full variable domain, its missing parts supplied by reference TRBV28 and TRBJ2-5, is DVKVTQSSRYLVKRTGEKVFLECVQDMDHENMFWYRQDPGLGLRLIYFSYDVKMKEKGDIPEGYSVSREKKERFSLILESASTNQTSMYLCASSLYKERWEETQYFGPGTRLLVL.

The rearrangement uses TRBV20-1 and TRBJ1-1; D is ambiguous. CDR1 is DFQATT and CDR2 is SNEGSKA in the germline V gene (reference sequence). The CDR3 runs to 11 residues. Deletions cut 3 bases from V and 4 bases from J, with 6 bases between. The CDR3 loop is CSASIGTEAFF. The CDR3 DNA reads as TGCAGTGCTAGTATTGGCACTGAAGCTTTCTTT.

The genes are TRBV11-3 and TRBJ2-7, with D perhaps being TRBD1 or TRBD2 (5 bases each). Trimming left V 2 bases short and J 0 bases short, with 11 bases between. Germline-derived CDR1 and CDR2 are SGHNT and YENEEA. The CDR3 totals 15 residues. DNA of the CDR3: TGTGCCAGCAGCTTAAGGCAGGGAGCCTCCTACGAGCAGTACTTC. This codes for CASSLRQGASYEQYF.